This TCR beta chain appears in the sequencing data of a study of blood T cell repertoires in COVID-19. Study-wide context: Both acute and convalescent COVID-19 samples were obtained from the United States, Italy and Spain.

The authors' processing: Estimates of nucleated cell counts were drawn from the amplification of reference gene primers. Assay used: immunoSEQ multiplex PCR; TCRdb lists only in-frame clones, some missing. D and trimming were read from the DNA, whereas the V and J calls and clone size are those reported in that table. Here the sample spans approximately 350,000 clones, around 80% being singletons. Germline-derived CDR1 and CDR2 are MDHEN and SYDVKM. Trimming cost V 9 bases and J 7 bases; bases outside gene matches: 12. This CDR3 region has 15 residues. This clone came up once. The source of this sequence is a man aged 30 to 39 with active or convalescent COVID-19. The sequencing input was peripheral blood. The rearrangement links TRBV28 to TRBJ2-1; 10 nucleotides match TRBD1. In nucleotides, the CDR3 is TGTGCCAGTCGGCCGGGGGACAGGGGAAGAAATGAGCAGTTCTTC. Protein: CASRPGDRGRNEQFF.